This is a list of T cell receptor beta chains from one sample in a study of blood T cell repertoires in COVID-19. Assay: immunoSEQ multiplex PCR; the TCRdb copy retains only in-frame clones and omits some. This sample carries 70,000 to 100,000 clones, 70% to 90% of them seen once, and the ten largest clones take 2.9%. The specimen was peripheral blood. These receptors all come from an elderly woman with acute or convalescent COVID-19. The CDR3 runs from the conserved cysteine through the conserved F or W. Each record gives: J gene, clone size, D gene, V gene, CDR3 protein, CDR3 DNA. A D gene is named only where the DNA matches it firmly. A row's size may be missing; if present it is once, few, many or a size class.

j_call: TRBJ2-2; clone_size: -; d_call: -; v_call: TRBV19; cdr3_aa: CASRPPGNTGELFF; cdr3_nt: TGTGCCAGTAGGCCGCCAGGGAACACCGGGGAGCTGTTTTTT
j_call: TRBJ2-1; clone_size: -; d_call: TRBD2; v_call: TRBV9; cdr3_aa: CASSLASGGYNEQFF; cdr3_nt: TGTGCCAGCAGCCTAGCCAGCGGGGGGTACAATGAGCAGTTCTTC
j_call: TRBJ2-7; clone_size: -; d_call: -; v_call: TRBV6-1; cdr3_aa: CASSEVTVHYEQYF; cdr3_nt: TGTGCCAGCAGTGAAGTCACGGTTCACTACGAGCAGTACTTC
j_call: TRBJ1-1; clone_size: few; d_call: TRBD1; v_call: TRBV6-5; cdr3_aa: CASSYFRTGNTEAFF; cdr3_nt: TGTGCCAGCAGTTATTTCAGGACAGGGAACACTGAAGCTTTCTTT
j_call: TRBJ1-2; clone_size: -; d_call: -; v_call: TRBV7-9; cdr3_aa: CASSRPTTLGLRDGYTF; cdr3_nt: TGTGCCAGCAGCCGACCTACTACTCTTGGCCTGAGGGATGGCTACACCTTC
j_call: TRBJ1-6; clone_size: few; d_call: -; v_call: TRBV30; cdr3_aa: CAHGRRPYNSPLHF; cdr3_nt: TGTGCCCACGGCCGGAGACCCTATAATTCACCCCTCCACTTT
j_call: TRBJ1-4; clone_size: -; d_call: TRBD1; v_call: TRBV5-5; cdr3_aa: CASSSTGGNEKLFF; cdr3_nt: TGTGCCAGCAGCTCTACAGGGGGTAATGAAAAACTGTTTTTT
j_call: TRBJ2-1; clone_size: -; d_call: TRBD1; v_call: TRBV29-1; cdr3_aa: CSVGTGGYNEQFF; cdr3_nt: TGCAGCGTTGGGACAGGGGGATACAATGAGCAGTTCTTC
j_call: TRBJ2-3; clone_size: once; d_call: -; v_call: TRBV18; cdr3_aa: CASSPPSGGSTDTQYF; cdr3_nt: TGTGCCAGCTCACCACCCAGCGGTGGGAGCACAGATACGCAGTATTTT
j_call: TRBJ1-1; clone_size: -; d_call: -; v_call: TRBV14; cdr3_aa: CASSQVRRQAEAFF; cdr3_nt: TGTGCCAGCAGCCAAGTGCGCCGGCAGGCTGAAGCTTTCTTT
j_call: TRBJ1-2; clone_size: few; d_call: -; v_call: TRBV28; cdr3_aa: CASRGRDGYTF; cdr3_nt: TGTGCCAGCAGGGGGAGAGATGGCTACACCTTC
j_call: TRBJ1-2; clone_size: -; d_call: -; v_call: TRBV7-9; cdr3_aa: CASSLELGAPLYGYTF; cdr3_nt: TGTGCCAGCAGCTTAGAGTTGGGGGCCCCGCTGTATGGCTACACCTTC
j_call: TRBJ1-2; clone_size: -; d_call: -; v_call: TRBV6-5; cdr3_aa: CASSYGGRVLYGYTF; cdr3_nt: TGTGCCAGCAGTTACGGTGGCAGGGTTCTCTATGGCTACACCTTC
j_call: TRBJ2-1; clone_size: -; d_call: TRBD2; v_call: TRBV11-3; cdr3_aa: CASSSGLATYNEQFF; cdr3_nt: TGTGCCAGCAGCTCCGGACTAGCGACTTACAATGAGCAGTTCTTC
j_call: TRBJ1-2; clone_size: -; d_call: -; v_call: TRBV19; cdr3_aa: CASSFRASYGYTF; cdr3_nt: TGTGCCAGTAGTTTCAGGGCTAGCTATGGCTACACCTTC
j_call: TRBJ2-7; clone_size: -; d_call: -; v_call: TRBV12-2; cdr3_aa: CASRTGAPGPYEQYF; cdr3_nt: TGTGCAAGTCGCACAGGGGCCCCCGGTCCCTACGAGCAGTACTTC
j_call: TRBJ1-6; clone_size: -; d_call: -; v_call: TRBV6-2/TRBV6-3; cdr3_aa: CASSYMGQSWSPLHF; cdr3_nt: TGTGCCAGCAGTTACATGGGGCAGAGCTGGTCACCCCTCCACTTT
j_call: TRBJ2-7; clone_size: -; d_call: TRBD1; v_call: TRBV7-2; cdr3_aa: CASSNNRGYEQYF; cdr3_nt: TGTGCCAGCAGCAATAACAGGGGCTACGAGCAGTACTTC
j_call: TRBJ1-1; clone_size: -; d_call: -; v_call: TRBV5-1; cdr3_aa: CASSLGSGNTEAFF; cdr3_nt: TGCGCCAGCAGCTTGGGATCAGGGAACACTGAAGCTTTCTTT
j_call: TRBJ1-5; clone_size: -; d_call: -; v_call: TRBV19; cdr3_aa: CASRSRQVDANQPQHF; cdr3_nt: TGTGCCAGTAGATCTAGACAGGTTGATGCCAATCAGCCCCAGCATTTT
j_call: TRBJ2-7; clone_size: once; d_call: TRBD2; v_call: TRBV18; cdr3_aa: CASSPPRGTTTYEQYF; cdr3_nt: TGTGCCAGCTCACCACCGCGGGGGACTACCACCTACGAGCAGTACTTC
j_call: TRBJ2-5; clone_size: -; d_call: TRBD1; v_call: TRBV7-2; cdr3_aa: CASSLVGQGKETQYF; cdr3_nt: TGTGCCAGCAGCTTAGTTGGACAGGGCAAAGAGACCCAGTACTTC
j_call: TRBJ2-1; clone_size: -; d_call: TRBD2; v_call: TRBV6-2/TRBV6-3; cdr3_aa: CASSSASGGFEQFF; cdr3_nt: TGTGCCAGCAGTTCGGCTAGCGGGGGGTTTGAGCAGTTCTTC
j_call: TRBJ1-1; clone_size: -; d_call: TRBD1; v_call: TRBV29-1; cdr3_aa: CSVVRTGADTEAFF; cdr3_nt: TGCAGCGTTGTTAGGACAGGGGCAGACACTGAAGCTTTCTTT
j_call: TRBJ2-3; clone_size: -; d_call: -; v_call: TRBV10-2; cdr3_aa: CASSERASRSTDTQYF; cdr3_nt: TGCGCCAGCAGTGAGAGGGCTAGCCGAAGCACAGATACGCAGTATTTT
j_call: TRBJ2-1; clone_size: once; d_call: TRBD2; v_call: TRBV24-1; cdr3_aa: CATGLGAYNEQFF; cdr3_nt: TGTGCCACGGGACTAGGAGCGTACAATGAGCAGTTCTTC
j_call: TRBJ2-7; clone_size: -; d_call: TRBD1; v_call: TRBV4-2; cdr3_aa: CASSRPGTGTGYEQYF; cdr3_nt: TGTGCCAGCAGCCGTCCCGGGACAGGGACGGGGTACGAGCAGTACTTC
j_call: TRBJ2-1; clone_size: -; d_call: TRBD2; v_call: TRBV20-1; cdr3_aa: CSASRGGGPDNEQFF; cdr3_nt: TGCAGTGCTAGTAGGGGCGGGGGGCCCGACAATGAGCAGTTCTTC
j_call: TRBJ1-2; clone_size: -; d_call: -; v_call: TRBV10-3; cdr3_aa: CAISESVGGYGYTF; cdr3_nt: TGTGCCATCAGTGAGTCGGTAGGGGGCTATGGCTACACCTTC
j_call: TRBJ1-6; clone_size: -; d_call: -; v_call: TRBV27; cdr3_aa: CATTRAGGIYNSPLHF; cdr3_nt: TGTGCCACCACCCGAGCGGGGGGGATCTATAATTCACCCCTCCACTTT
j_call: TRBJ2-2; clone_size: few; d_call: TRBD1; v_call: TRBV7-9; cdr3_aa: CASSLARGQGNTGELFF; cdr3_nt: TGTGCCAGCAGCTTAGCGCGTGGACAGGGTAACACCGGGGAGCTGTTTTTT
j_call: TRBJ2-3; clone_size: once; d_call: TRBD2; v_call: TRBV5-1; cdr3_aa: CASSQGLAGGIDTQYF; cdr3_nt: TGCGCCAGCAGCCAGGGACTAGCGGGAGGGATAGATACGCAGTATTTT
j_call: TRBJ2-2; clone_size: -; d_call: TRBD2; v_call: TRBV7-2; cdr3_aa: CASSSSGGNTGELFF; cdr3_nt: TGTGCCAGCAGCTCAAGCGGGGGGAACACCGGGGAGCTGTTTTTT
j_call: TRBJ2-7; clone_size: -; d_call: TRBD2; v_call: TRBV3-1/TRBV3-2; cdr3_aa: CASSRVLASTYEQYF; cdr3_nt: TGTGCCAGCAGCCGAGTACTAGCGTCTACCTACGAGCAGTACTTC
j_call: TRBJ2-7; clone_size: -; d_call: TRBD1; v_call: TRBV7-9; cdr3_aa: CASSWSGTGAHEQYF; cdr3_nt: TGTGCCAGCAGCTGGTCCGGGACAGGGGCCCACGAGCAGTACTTC
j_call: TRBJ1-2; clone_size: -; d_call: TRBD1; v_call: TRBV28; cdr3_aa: CASRKPTGDYGYTF; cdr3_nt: TGTGCCAGCAGGAAACCGACAGGGGACTATGGCTACACCTTC
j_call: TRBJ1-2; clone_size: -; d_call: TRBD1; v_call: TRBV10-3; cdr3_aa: CAIRLTGTGNYGYTF; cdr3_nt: TGTGCCATCAGGCTAACCGGGACAGGAAACTATGGCTACACCTTC
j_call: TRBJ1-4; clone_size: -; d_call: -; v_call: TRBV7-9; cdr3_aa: CASSYTGNSPNEKLFF; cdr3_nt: TGTGCCAGCAGTTATACAGGGAATTCTCCTAATGAAAAACTGTTTTTT
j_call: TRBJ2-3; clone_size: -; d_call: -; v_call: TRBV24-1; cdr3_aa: CATSEQGSTDTQYF; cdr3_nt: TGTGCCACCAGTGAACAGGGCAGCACAGATACGCAGTATTTT
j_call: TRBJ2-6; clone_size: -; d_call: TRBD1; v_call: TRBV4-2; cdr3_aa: CASTPGTGLSGANVLTF; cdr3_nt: TGTGCCAGCACCCCAGGGACAGGGCTCTCTGGGGCCAACGTCCTGACTTTC
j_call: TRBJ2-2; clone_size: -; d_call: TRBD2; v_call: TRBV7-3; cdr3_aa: CASSLTLSGSGTGELFF; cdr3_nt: TGTGCCAGCAGCTTAACCCTTAGCGGGAGTGGCACCGGGGAGCTGTTTTTT